The 18 T cell receptor beta chains presented below share a single source sample, sequenced in a study of blood T cell repertoires in COVID-19. Sequencing used immunoSEQ multiplex PCR; TCRdb keeps in-frame clones, though not all of them. Among 55,000 to 85,000 clones listed, about 80% were seen once. The specimen sequenced was peripheral blood. The receptors were gathered from a man in his 60s with active or convalescent COVID-19.

The V gene is TRBV7-9, the J gene TRBJ1-5, with a weak D call TRBD1 (6 bases). The CDR3 has 13 amino acids. The V end lost 6 bases, the J end lost 8 bases, and 14 bases lay between the germline ends. The germline V gene has CDR1 SEHNR and CDR2 FQNEAQ (reference sequence). The CDR3 DNA sequence: TGTGCCAGCAGGGGGAGACAGGAGGAGCCCCAGCATTTT. As protein: CASRGRQEEPQHF.

The genes are TRBV27 and TRBJ1-1, with D maybe TRBD1 (5 bases). Germline loops: CDR1 MNHEY, CDR2 SMNVEV (reference sequence). Trimming cost V 4 bases and J 4 bases, with 19 bases left between them. The CDR3 sequence is 16 residues long. The CDR3 coding sequence is TGTGCCAGCAGTTCAATAACCCACAGACAGTCCACTGAAGCTTTCTTT. Its protein is CASSSITHRQSTEAFF.

The rearrangement links TRBV13 to TRBJ2-1, with TRBD1 matching 9 bases. With 5 bases clipped from V and 6 bases from J, the junction kept 8 bases outside the gene matches. Per the germline V gene, CDR1 is PRHDT and CDR2 is FYEKMQ (reference sequence). CDR3 size: 15 residues. The CDR3 sequence is CASSRPGQGVNEQFF. As DNA, the CDR3 is TGTGCCAGCAGCCGCCCGGGACAGGGCGTCAATGAGCAGTTCTTC.

This sequence joins TRBV4-1 and TRBJ1-1; 9 bases fit TRBD1. The CDR3 loop spans 15 amino acids. Looked up from germline, CDR1 is MGHRA and CDR2 is YSYEKL. The ends lost 0 bases at V and 8 bases at J; junction bases unmatched: 7. CDR3 loop: CASSQETWGQGEAFF. For the CDR3, the DNA is TGCGCCAGCAGCCAAGAAACGTGGGGACAGGGCGAAGCTTTCTTT.

V usage is TRBV5-5 and J usage is TRBJ1-5, with 11 bases that match TRBD1. The CDR3 totals 14 residues. With V trimmed by 3 bases and J by 5 bases, 1 base remained unmatched. In germline, CDR1 is SGHKS, CDR2 YYEKEE (reference sequence). The CDR3 loop is CASSWGQGDQPQHF. In DNA form, the CDR3 reads TGTGCCAGCAGCTGGGGACAGGGGGATCAGCCCCAGCATTTT.

This clone was picked up one time. The V gene is TRBV5-5, the J gene TRBJ1-2; the match to TRBD1 covers 8 bases. Losses at the gene ends were 6 bases for V and 5 bases for J; bases not matched to a gene: 12. CDR1 SGHKS and CDR2 YYEKEE come from the germline V gene (reference sequence). This CDR3 comprises 15 residues. CDR3 amino acids: CASISVPTGVYGYTF. CDR3 nucleotides: TGTGCCAGCATTTCGGTCCCGACAGGGGTATATGGCTACACCTTC.

The J gene is TRBJ1-1, the V gene TRBV6-4, with a possible D match to TRBD1 (6 bases). Trimming removed 3 bases at V and 4 bases at J, with 12 bases between. In germline, CDR1 is MRHNA, CDR2 SNTAGT. CDR3 length: 14 residues. In nucleotides, the CDR3 is TGTGCCAGCAGTGAGAGAGCAGGGGTCACTGAAGCTTTCTTT. The encoded protein is CASSERAGVTEAFF.

This chain links TRBV21-1 with TRBJ1-3. TRBV21-1 is classified as a pseudogene. The CDR3 is 14 amino acids. The CDR3 DNA is TGTGCCAGCCCCGGCACGGAGATTGGAAACACCATATATTTT. This sequence encodes CASPGTEIGNTIYF.

The chain employs TRBV15 and TRBJ1-1; D ambiguous. The CDR3 has 13 residues. CDR1 and CDR2 (germline): LNHNV, YYDKDF (reference sequence). The V gene lost 1 base and the J gene lost 0 bases, with 3 bases spanning the gap. The CDR3, as DNA: TGTGCCACCAGCAGAGTCATGAACACTGAAGCTTTCTTT. The encoded protein is CATSRVMNTEAFF.

The chain employs TRBV25-1 and TRBJ1-5; D may be TRBD1 (6 bases). The CDR3 totals 14 residues. V was trimmed by 5 bases and J by 0 bases, leaving 8 bases between them. Germline CDR1 is MGHDK and CDR2 is SYGVNS. The CDR3: CASSRQASNQPQHF. For the CDR3, the DNA is TGTGCCAGCAGTAGACAGGCTAGCAATCAGCCCCAGCATTTT.

V gene TRBV12-5 combines with J gene TRBJ1-6; D gene uncertain. The CDR3 length is 13 residues. Germline assignment: CDR1 LGHNT and CDR2 FRNRAP. Trimming shortened V by 1 base and J by 7 bases, and 5 bases separated the two germline ends. The CDR3 coding sequence is TGTGCTAGTGGTTTGGGAGGAAATTCACCCCTCCACTTT. It translates to CASGLGGNSPLHF.

The V and J genes are TRBV2 and TRBJ1-2, with a possible D match to TRBD1 (5 bases). Germline V lookup: CDR1 SNHLY, CDR2 FYNNEI. V was cut by 6 bases and J by 4 bases, with 15 bases left in between. The CDR3 extends over 14 amino acids. Here the CDR3 reads CASRAAWGSYGYTF. The DNA for the CDR3 is TGTGCCAGCAGAGCCGCGTGGGGCTCCTATGGCTACACCTTC.

This clone came up a few times. V gene TRBV28 combines with J gene TRBJ1-2, with a possible D match to TRBD1 (6 bases). V was cut by 6 bases and J by 7 bases, with 12 bases left in between. The germline V gene encodes CDR1 MDHEN and CDR2 SYDVKM. CDR3 size: 12 residues. CDR3: CASRAGTFGYTF. The CDR3 DNA reads TGTGCCAGCAGGGCTGGGACATTTGGCTACACCTTC.

This chain connects TRBV6-5 to TRBJ1-3, with D uncertain. Germline V gene data show CDR1 as MNHEY and CDR2 as SVGAGI. Trimming stripped 6 bases from V and 4 bases from J, with 7 bases between. The CDR3 consists of 12 residues. The CDR3 sequence: CASSPGGNTIYF. CDR3 in DNA: TGTGCCAGCAGCCCGGGGGGAAACACCATATATTTT.

The J gene is TRBJ2-2, the V gene TRBV24-1; a weak D match, TRBD1 (5 bases). V shed 5 bases and J shed 5 bases, with 11 bases lying between them. This CDR3 is built from 14 residues. Germline V lookup: CDR1 KGHDR, CDR2 SFDVKD. The CDR3 sequence is CATSGQTPTGELFF. As DNA, the CDR3 is TGTGCCACCAGTGGACAGACCCCTACCGGGGAGCTGTTTTTT.

This clone was detected once. The J gene is TRBJ2-3, the V gene TRBV4-1, with D possibly TRBD2 on 6 matching bases. The germline CDR1 and CDR2 sequences are MGHRA and YSYEKL. V gave up 2 bases and J gave up 5 bases, with 11 bases separating them. The CDR3 consists of 14 residues. CDR3: CASSQRGGIDTQYF. In nucleotides, the CDR3 is TGCGCCAGCAGCCAACGTGGGGGGATAGATACGCAGTATTTT.

The V call is TRBV29-1, the J call TRBJ2-3, with no clear D. V was trimmed by 3 bases and J by 0 bases, leaving 4 bases between them. Germline CDR1 SQVTM, CDR2 ANQGSEA. The CDR3 extends over 12 amino acids. CDR3 nucleotide sequence: TGCAGCGTTGATGGCAGCACAGATACGCAGTATTTT. Translation gives CSVDGSTDTQYF.

The V and J genes are TRBV7-2 and TRBJ2-7, with 10 bases lining up with TRBD1. Losses at the gene ends were 5 bases for V and 6 bases for J; bases not matched to a gene: 4. The CDR3 loop spans 13 amino acids. Looked up from germline, CDR1 is SGHTA and CDR2 is FQGNSA. CDR3 loop: CASSPGTGVEQYF. The CDR3 DNA reads as TGTGCCAGCAGCCCCGGGACAGGGGTCGAGCAGTACTTC.